These 24 T cell receptor beta chains originate from one sample sequenced in a study of blood T cell repertoires in COVID-19. Libraries were prepared by immunoSEQ multiplex PCR; TCRdb keeps only in-frame clonotypes and omits some of them. The sample carries 150,000 to 200,000 clones, about 80% recorded once. The sample comprised PBMCs or T cells enriched from blood (not recorded which). Source of these receptors: an older woman with acute COVID-19.

This clone is medium-sized. The V call is TRBV2, the J call TRBJ2-1; TRBD1 matches at 7 bases. Germline V gene sequence: CDR1 SNHLY, CDR2 FYNNEI. CDR3 size: 18 residues. The V and J ends lost 1 base and 5 bases, in that order; junction bases with no gene match: 14. This CDR3 reads CASSEGGIQGRTNNEQFF. CDR3 nucleotides: TGTGCCAGCAGTGAAGGTGGGATACAGGGGCGAACTAACAATGAGCAGTTCTTC.

The chain is built from TRBV6-5 and TRBJ1-2; D may be TRBD1 (6 bases). Germline V gene data show CDR1 as MNHEY and CDR2 as SVGAGI. The V gene lost 2 bases and the J gene lost 4 bases, with 14 bases spanning the gap. The CDR3 totals 15 residues. CDR3: CASSYELRGSYGYTF. The CDR3 region has the DNA TGTGCCAGCAGTTACGAGCTCAGGGGTAGCTATGGCTACACCTTC.

The chain carries TRBV19 and TRBJ1-2; TRBD1 matches at 7 bases. V gave up 4 bases and J gave up 8 bases; unmatched junction bases: 13. In germline, CDR1 is LNHDA, CDR2 SQIVND (reference sequence). The CDR3 length is 15 residues. CDR3: CASSTTDRSGRGYTF. CDR3 coding DNA: TGTGCCAGTAGTACTACGGACAGGTCCGGCAGGGGCTACACCTTC.

This clone showed up just a few times. J is TRBJ1-4 and V is TRBV18; TRBD1 might be the D (6 bases). This CDR3 has 14 amino acids. Per germline, CDR1 KGHSH and CDR2 LQKENI. With 4 bases removed from V and 8 bases from J, the gap between germline ends came to 14 bases. Here the CDR3 reads CASSLGDKREKLFF. The DNA for the CDR3 is TGTGCCAGCTCACTAGGGGACAAACGAGAAAAACTGTTTTTT.

The rearrangement links TRBV10-2 to TRBJ2-7; 11 positions agree with TRBD2. The CDR3 runs to 15 residues. The ends lost 4 bases at V and 5 bases at J; junction bases unmatched: 7. Germline lookup yields CDR1 WSHSY and CDR2 SAAADI. CDR3 DNA: TGCGCCAGCAGTGCCCTAGCGGGAGGATCCCACGAGCAGTACTTC. The encoded protein is CASSALAGGSHEQYF.

The rearrangement uses TRBV29-1 and TRBJ1-4, with 7 bases lining up with TRBD1. Germline V gene data show CDR1 as SQVTM and CDR2 as ANQGSEA. This CDR3 comprises 13 residues. The V and J ends lost 7 bases and 7 bases, in that order; junction bases with no gene match: 9. The CDR3 DNA is TGCAGCGCCGATACAGGGGCGGGTGAAAAACTGTTTTTT. Its translation: CSADTGAGEKLFF. Complete variable domain (other parts from reference TRBV29-1 and TRBJ1-4): SAVISQKPSRDICQRGTSLTIQCQVDSQVTMMFWYRQQPGQSLTLIATANQGSEATYESGFVIDKFPISRPNLTFSTLTVSNMSPEDSSIYLCSADTGAGEKLFFGSGTQLSVL.

This chain uses TRBV6-6 with TRBJ2-6; 8 nucleotides match TRBD1. J gave up 3 bases and V 5 bases, and 12 bases lay outside the gene matches. The CDR3 spans 18 residues. Germline V gives CDR1 MNHNY, CDR2 SVGAGI (reference sequence). The CDR3 DNA follows: TGTGCCAGCAGTCCCTACCGACAGGGGAATGATGGGGCCAACGTCCTGACTTTC. This sequence encodes CASSPYRQGNDGANVLTF.

This clone is large in the sample. This rearrangement joins TRBV2 to TRBJ1-2; D call uncertain. Germline CDR1 SNHLY, CDR2 FYNNEI. V lost 6 bases, J lost 4 bases, and 15 bases lay in between. The CDR3 consists of 14 residues. CDR3 nucleotide sequence: TGTGCCAGCAGCGCGGGAGAGGGCCCCTATGGCTACACCTTC. Translation gives CASSAGEGPYGYTF.

This clone was observed a single time. This sequence joins TRBV9 and TRBJ1-2; 8 bases are a match to TRBD1. The CDR3 has 15 amino acids. Germline V gene lookup returns CDR1 SGDLS and CDR2 YYNGEE. After removal of 6 bases from V and 7 bases from J, the junction contained 14 bases not matched to a gene. The DNA for the CDR3 is TGTGCCAGCACCTCCGGGCAGGGGGCGCAGGGTGGCTACACCTTC. Translation: CASTSGQGAQGGYTF. Drawing the rest from reference TRBV9 and TRBJ1-2, the complete variable domain is DSGVTQTPKHLITATGQRVTLRCSPRSGDLSVYWYQQSLDQGLQFLIQYYNGEERAKGNILERFSAQQFPDLHSELNLSSLELGDSALYFCASTSGQGAQGGYTFGSGTRLTVV.

This clone was seen just once. This chain links TRBV6-2 or TRBV6-3 with TRBJ2-3, with 7 positions matching TRBD2. J lost 2 bases, V lost 5 bases, and 4 bases had no gene match. CDR1 is MNHEY and CDR2 is SVGEGT in the germline V gene. The CDR3 is made up of 14 amino acids. CDR3 nucleotides: TGTGCCAGCAGTGGGGGGGTATTCACAGATACGCAGTATTTT. This translates into CASSGGVFTDTQYF.

The chain carries TRBV4-2 and TRBJ1-3; D is undetermined. The CDR3 consists of 17 residues. V was pared by 0 bases and J by 1 base, with 13 bases between. Germline loops: CDR1 LGHNA, CDR2 YNFKEQ. The CDR3 region has the DNA TGTGCCAGCAGCCAAGATACTACTCCCGGTTCTGGAAACACCATATATTTT. It codes for CASSQDTTPGSGNTIYF.

V is TRBV12-5 and J is TRBJ1-1; possibly TRBD1 for D (5 bases). This CDR3 is 14 amino acids long. The V end lost 4 bases, the J end lost 7 bases, and 16 bases lay between the germline ends. CDR1 is LGHNT, CDR2 FRNRAP, per germline. The CDR3 loop reads CASGSNLGTGEAFF. The CDR3 coding sequence is TGTGCTAGTGGTTCTAACCTCGGCACAGGTGAAGCTTTCTTT.

The chain is built from TRBV11-2 and TRBJ2-3, with 14 bases that match TRBD2. V shed 2 bases and J 4 bases; nucleotides not matched to a gene: 8. Germline V lookup: CDR1 SGHAT, CDR2 FQNNGV. The CDR3 runs to 18 residues. For the CDR3, the DNA is TGTGCCAGCAGCTTAATTGGGACTAGCGGGAGAGGTGCAGATACGCAGTATTTT. This sequence encodes CASSLIGTSGRGADTQYF.

The chain links TRBV4-2 to TRBJ1-4; the D gene is possibly TRBD1 (5 bases). Germline V gene lookup returns CDR1 LGHNA and CDR2 YNFKEQ. Trimming left V 4 bases short and J 3 bases short, with 15 bases between. CDR3 size: 16 residues. The CDR3 DNA sequence: TGTGCCAGCAGCCCCTATCTGCAGGGTCCTAATGAAAAACTGTTTTTT. It translates to CASSPYLQGPNEKLFF.

The V gene is TRBV19, the J gene TRBJ1-1, with a tentative D call TRBD1 (5 bases). CDR3 length: 15 amino acids. V was clipped by 6 bases and J by 0 bases, with 14 bases between them. Germline lookup yields CDR1 LNHDA and CDR2 SQIVND (reference sequence). The CDR3 nucleotides read TGTGCCAGTAGGGACACTAAGAATCTGAACACTGAAGCTTTCTTT. Translating it yields CASRDTKNLNTEAFF.

The gene calls are TRBV12-3 or TRBV12-4 and TRBJ2-2; no clear D. There are 13 residues in the CDR3. V was clipped by 6 bases and J by 3 bases, with 8 bases between them. The CDR3 nucleotides read TGTGCCAGCAGGCCAGGATACACCGGGGAGCTGTTTTTT. Residues: CASRPGYTGELFF.

The chain combines TRBV5-6 with TRBJ2-7; 8 nucleotides agree with TRBD1. Germline V lookup: CDR1 SGHDT, CDR2 YYEEEE. Trimming at V came to 4 bases and at J to 0 bases, leaving 6 bases not matched to a gene. The CDR3 is 15 amino acids. As DNA, the CDR3 is TGTGCCAGCAGCGACAGGGGATATATCTCCTACGAGCAGTACTTC. This encodes CASSDRGYISYEQYF.

There are a few counts of this clone. CDR3 sequence: CASSLGRLASNEQFF. CDR3 nucleotides: TGTGCCAGCAGCTTAGGTCGGCTAGCTTCAAATGAGCAGTTCTTC. The chain recombines TRBV11-3 with TRBJ2-1; D is perhaps TRBD2 (5 bases). The V end was cut by 1 base, the J end by 7 bases, with 14 bases between. The germline V gene has CDR1 SGHNT and CDR2 YENEEA. This CDR3 spans 15 amino acids.

The V and J genes are TRBV9 and TRBJ2-5; the D is unclear. Trimming stripped 4 bases from V and 4 bases from J, with 14 bases between. The CDR3 consists of 14 residues. Looked up from germline, CDR1 is SGDLS and CDR2 is YYNGEE. CDR3 in amino acids: CASSPRVSPETQYF. CDR3 DNA sequence: TGTGCCAGCAGCCCCCGGGTTTCCCCAGAGACCCAGTACTTC. Looking up the rest from reference TRBV9 and TRBJ2-5 gives the full variable domain: DSGVTQTPKHLITATGQRVTLRCSPRSGDLSVYWYQQSLDQGLQFLIQYYNGEERAKGNILERFSAQQFPDLHSELNLSSLELGDSALYFCASSPRVSPETQYFGPGTRLLVL.

This clone was seen a handful of times. The chain recombines TRBV9 with TRBJ1-3; possible D gene TRBD1, 6 bases. This CDR3 spans 15 amino acids. V lost 4 bases, J lost 0 bases, and 11 bases lay in between. Germline CDR1 reads SGDLS; CDR2 reads YYNGEE. This chain's CDR3 is CASSPVDSSGNTIYF. The DNA for the CDR3 is TGTGCCAGCAGCCCCGTGGACAGCTCTGGAAACACCATATATTTT.

The V call is TRBV6-2 or TRBV6-3, the J call TRBJ1-3; no definite D call. Germline lookup yields CDR1 MNHEY and CDR2 SVGEGT. The CDR3 loop spans 13 amino acids. The V and J ends lost 10 bases and 0 bases respectively, with 10 bases between them. CDR3 amino acids: CAISGHSGNTIYF. In DNA form, the CDR3 reads TGTGCCATCAGCGGGCACTCTGGAAACACCATATATTTT.

The V and J genes are TRBV4-1 and TRBJ2-2; 10 bases line up with TRBD2. CDR1 and CDR2 (germline): MGHRA, YSYEKL. This CDR3 comprises 19 residues. V was pared by 0 bases and J by 2 bases, with 9 bases of the junction left unmatched. The CDR3 sequence is CASSQETLGTSANTGELFF. The CDR3 DNA follows: TGCGCCAGCAGCCAAGAGACGCTAGGGACTAGCGCTAACACCGGGGAGCTGTTTTTT.

V is TRBV6-5 and J is TRBJ2-5; no firm D call. CDR3 length: 13 residues. Germline CDR1 reads MNHEY; CDR2 reads SVGAGI. The ends were cut back, 2 bases at V and 5 bases at J, with 9 bases in the middle. CDR3 sequence (DNA): TGTGCCAGCAGTTACCAGGCTGGGGAGACCCAGTACTTC. Its protein product is CASSYQAGETQYF.

The genes are TRBV30 and TRBJ1-3, with TRBD1 matching 8 bases. The CDR3 is 16 residues long. The trim removed 3 bases at V and 1 base at J, leaving 8 bases unmatched. Per the germline V gene, CDR1 is GTSNPN and CDR2 is SVGIG (reference sequence). The DNA for the CDR3 is TGTGCCTGGAGGGACGTCTACAGGGGGTCTGGAAACACCATATATTTT. Translation gives CAWRDVYRGSGNTIYF.